These T cell receptor beta chains were read from a single sample in a study of blood T cell repertoires in COVID-19. Sequenced by immunoSEQ multiplex PCR; TCRdb stores in-frame clones only, minus some. The sample has roughly 250,000 clones; 82% are singletons. Sample: peripheral blood. These receptors were obtained from a woman of 80 years or more with active or convalescent COVID-19. Each CDR3 is given with its conserved first and last residue. The D gene is left open where the match is weak. Clone sizes are given selectively: once, few, many, or a class where the clone is expanded.

J	D	size	V	DNA	CDR3
TRBJ2-7	TRBD1	.	TRBV7-7	TGTGCCAGCAGCTTGGGGGGGACAGGGGGCGACGAGCAGTACTTC	CASSLGGTGGDEQYF
TRBJ2-1	.	.	TRBV28	TGTGCCAGCGCCAAGCTACAGGAGTACAATGAGCAGTTCTTC	CASAKLQEYNEQFF
TRBJ2-3	.	.	TRBV5-1	TGCGCCAGCAGCGATGGACTCGTCCTAAAGTCCACAGATACGCAGTATTTT	CASSDGLVLKSTDTQYF
TRBJ1-1	.	.	TRBV20-1	TGCAGTGCGAATGGGGCGTCTGAAGCTTTCTTT	CSANGASEAFF
TRBJ1-1	.	few	TRBV5-1	TGCGCCAGCAGCTCCCCGACTATGAACACTGAAGCTTTCTTT	CASSSPTMNTEAFF
TRBJ1-2	.	few	TRBV28	TGTGCCAGCAGCCTCGGGGGGGAGGGAGCTAACTATGGCTACACCTTC	CASSLGGEGANYGYTF
TRBJ2-1	.	.	TRBV2	TGTGCCAGCAGTGAAGTGGAGGGGAGTGAGCAGTTCTTC	CASSEVEGSEQFF
TRBJ2-1	.	.	TRBV18	TGTGCCAGCTCGAGCCAAAGTAATGAGCAGTTCTTC	CASSSQSNEQFF
TRBJ1-2	TRBD1	.	TRBV7-2	TGTGCCAGCAGCTTACCTTGGACAGGGTTAAATGGCTACACCTTC	CASSLPWTGLNGYTF
TRBJ2-3	TRBD1	.	TRBV19	TGTGCCAGTAGCCGATCCCGGACAGGACTGAGGGTTGGATCCACAGATACGCAGTATTTT	CASSRSRTGLRVGSTDTQYF
TRBJ1-1	.	.	TRBV14	TGTGCCAGCAGCCAAGGAGGGGGTCGCGAAGTTGGTTTCTTT	CASSQGGGREVGFF
TRBJ1-2	.	.	TRBV14	TGTGCCAGCAGCCAAGATATGGGGGCAGGAGGCTACACCTTC	CASSQDMGAGGYTF
TRBJ1-1	.	.	TRBV5-1	TGCGCCAGCAGCTTCGGTTGGGAGACTGAAGCTTTCTTT	CASSFGWETEAFF
TRBJ2-7	TRBD1	.	TRBV18	TGTGCCAGCTCACTGGACAGGACCGAGCAGTACTTC	CASSLDRTEQYF
TRBJ1-4	TRBD1	.	TRBV30	TGTGCCGGGCGAATGGGACAGCTCCGGAATGAAAAACTGTTTTTT	CAGRMGQLRNEKLFF
TRBJ1-1	.	.	TRBV30	TGTGCCTGGAGGGCTTACACTGAAGCTTTCTTT	CAWRAYTEAFF
TRBJ1-2	.	.	TRBV12-3/TRBV12-4	TGTGCCAGCAGTTTAACAGGAACTGGCTACACCTTC	CASSLTGTGYTF
TRBJ2-7	TRBD1	.	TRBV2	TGTGCCAGCAGTGACGTTGGACAGGGAAGCTACGAGCAGTACTTC	CASSDVGQGSYEQYF
TRBJ1-2	.	.	TRBV5-1	TGCGCCAGCAGCTTGGGAGACACCATTAACTATGGCTACACCTTC	CASSLGDTINYGYTF
TRBJ2-7	.	.	TRBV28	TGTGCCAGCAGTTTTCAAAACTACGAGCAGTACTTC	CASSFQNYEQYF
TRBJ2-3	TRBD2	.	TRBV18	TGTGCCAGCTCACCGGGACTAGCGGGAGCAGATACGCAGTATTTT	CASSPGLAGADTQYF
TRBJ1-2	.	.	TRBV28	TGTGCCAGCAGCCGAACGGGGGCGGGGGGCTATGGCTACACCTTC	CASSRTGAGGYGYTF
TRBJ2-7	TRBD2	.	TRBV5-1	TGCGCCAGCAGCTGGTCTAGCGAGCGGGGAACCTACGAGCAGTACTTC	CASSWSSERGTYEQYF
TRBJ1-1	.	.	TRBV30	TGTGCCTGGACCAAGGGGGTGGTTGGTGAAGCTTTCTTT	CAWTKGVVGEAFF
TRBJ2-3	.	once	TRBV10-3	TGTGCCATCCGGGGTCCTAGCACAGATACGCAGTATTTT	CAIRGPSTDTQYF
TRBJ1-4	.	.	TRBV6-2/TRBV6-3	TGTGCCAGCAGCCCACATACCGGAGAAGAAAAACTGTTTTTT	CASSPHTGEEKLFF
TRBJ1-1	.	.	TRBV28	TGTGCCAGCAGACAGGGAATGAACACTGAAGCTTTCTTT	CASRQGMNTEAFF
TRBJ2-1	.	few	TRBV11-2	TGTGCCAGCAGCTCGGGTGTAAGCTCCTACAATGAGCAGTTCTTC	CASSSGVSSYNEQFF
TRBJ2-2	.	.	TRBV10-3	TGTGCCATCAGGTCCGGGACTCAGGAGCTGTTTTTT	CAIRSGTQELFF
TRBJ1-3	.	once	TRBV2	TGTGCCAGCAGTAACCGGGGGATGCGGGGAAACACCATATATTTT	CASSNRGMRGNTIYF
TRBJ1-1	.	.	TRBV7-2	TGTGCCAGCAGCTTTCAGGGTGACACTGAAGCTTTCTTT	CASSFQGDTEAFF
TRBJ1-6	.	.	TRBV3-1/TRBV3-2	TGTGCCAGCAGCCAAGATTTGAGTAATTCACCCCTCCACTTT	CASSQDLSNSPLHF
TRBJ1-4	TRBD1	once	TRBV4-1	TGCGCCAGCAGCTCTCGAGCCTCGCAGGGGGCAACTAATGAAAAACTGTTTTTT	CASSSRASQGATNEKLFF
TRBJ2-7	.	.	TRBV24-1	TGTGCCACCAGTGATCCGCGTCGACAGTCGGGCAACGAGCAGTACTTC	CATSDPRRQSGNEQYF
TRBJ2-1	.	.	TRBV4-1	TGCGCCAGCAGCCAATCTTTCCGGGACTCCCGTACGAGGCTCTTC	CASSQSFRDSRTRLF
TRBJ1-1	.	.	TRBV5-4	TGTGCCAGCAGCTTGCAACTAGGCACTGAAGCTTTCTTT	CASSLQLGTEAFF
TRBJ1-4	TRBD1	once	TRBV5-1	TGCGCCAGCAGCTCCGGACAGGGATTATATGAAAAACTGTTTTTT	CASSSGQGLYEKLFF
TRBJ2-3	.	.	TRBV7-9	TGTGCCAGCAGAAAGACTAGCACAGATACGCAGTATTTT	CASRKTSTDTQYF
TRBJ2-5	.	.	TRBV19	TGTGCCAGTAGTATAGTACCTCAGGCGGAGACCCAGTACTTC	CASSIVPQAETQYF
TRBJ2-5	.	once	TRBV5-8	TGTGCCAGCAGCCGTCCCCAAGAGACCCAGTACTTC	CASSRPQETQYF